Sequencing of this T cell receptor beta chain was carried out in a study of T cell responses to AZD1222 COVID-19 vaccine. The CDR3 is 13 residues long. Germline V gene sequence: CDR1 LGHNT, CDR2 FRNRAP. The study, taken as a whole, reports: Repertoires in all cases were sampled only once the peak T cell response had passed. Seropositivity was recorded at baseline in only a handful of AZD1222 recipients. Spike-specific TCR depth and breadth grew after two AZD1222 doses.

Using immunoSEQ multiplex PCR, the repertoire was profiled, and TCRdb retains in-frame clones only, with some absent. The top ten hold around 5.2% of the sample, which has 82,000 or so clones, 90% to 95% seen once. This clone was observed a few times. Its target is unknown. Mismatch with germline at one junction end may stem from a read error. The TCR was taken from an adult in good health. This specimen consisted of peripheral blood, obtained on day 0 of AZD1222 vaccination. V usage is TRBV12-5 and J usage is TRBJ1-6, with TRBD1 matching 9 bases. The CDR3 is CAGGDRDHSLSYF. The CDR3 nucleotides read TGTGCTGGGGGGGACAGGGACCACTCCCTTTCCTACTTT.